This T cell receptor beta chain was recovered during a study of CD8+ T cells in alopecia areata. Study at large: In an open-label trial, patients got 5 to 10 mg tofacitinib twice daily. Regarding the study as a whole: With patients, TCR sharing proved less clear than in mice, a difference possibly related to HLA.

This clone was observed once. Its antigen is unknown. The V gene end was trimmed by 0 bases and the J gene end by 6 bases; junction bases not matched to a gene: 0. Germline CDR1 and CDR2: MNHEY and SMNVEV (reference sequence). The CDR3 spans 13 residues. cDNA reverse transcribed from extracted RNA served as the sequencing template. The method was immunoSEQ multiplex PCR; TCRdb's version includes in-frame clones alone and lacks a portion of them. The sample contains approximately 140,000 clones, approximately 87% of which appear only once. The V call is TRBV27, the J call TRBJ1-2; 8 bases are shared with TRBD1. The sequence came from a human donor with alopecia areata. Sequenced material: CD8+ T cells sorted from blood, taken at week 0. CDR3 loop: CASSLSTGDGYTF. Here the CDR3 DNA reads TGTGCCAGCAGTTTATCGACAGGGGATGGCTACACCTTC.